This T cell receptor (beta chain) appears in the sequencing data of a study of T cells in tumors after PD-1 blockade. Background on the study: During anti-PD-1 treatment, some patients continued daily vismodegib 150 mg. Findings and limits, study-wide: Most post-therapy expanded exhausted CD8+ clones were new, undetected before treatment.

By share of the sample, this clone is medium-sized. Its antigen is still unknown. V was clipped by 6 bases and J by 10 bases, with 16 bases between them. The CDR3 has 14 residues. The germline V gene has CDR1 MNHEY and CDR2 SVGAGI. The table came from immunoSEQ multiplex PCR; TCRdb's copy has only in-frame clones and leaves some out. The table lists 10,000 to 15,000 clones, 63% of them singletons. Template: tumor biopsy or peripheral blood genomic DNA, about 550-6,500 ng per sample. The chain carries TRBV6-5 and TRBJ1-6, with D unclear. Source: tumor tissue, taken before anti-PD-1 treatment. The sequence derives from a human donor with basal cell carcinoma. The CDR3 is CASRTTIRDSPLHF. CDR3 nucleotide sequence: TGTGCCAGCAGGACGACAATTAGAGACTCACCCCTCCACTTT.